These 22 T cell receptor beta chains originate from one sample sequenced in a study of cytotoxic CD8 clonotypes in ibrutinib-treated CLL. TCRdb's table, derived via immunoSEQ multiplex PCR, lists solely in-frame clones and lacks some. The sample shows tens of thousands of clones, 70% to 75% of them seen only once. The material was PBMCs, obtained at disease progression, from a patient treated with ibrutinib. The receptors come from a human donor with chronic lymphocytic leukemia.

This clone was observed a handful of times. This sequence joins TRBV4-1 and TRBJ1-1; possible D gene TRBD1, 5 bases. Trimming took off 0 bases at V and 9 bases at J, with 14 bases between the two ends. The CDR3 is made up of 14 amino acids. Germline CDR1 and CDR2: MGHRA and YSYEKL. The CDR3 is CASSQDSGRFQAFF. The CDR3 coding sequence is TGCGCCAGCAGCCAAGACTCGGGACGGTTTCAAGCTTTCTTT.

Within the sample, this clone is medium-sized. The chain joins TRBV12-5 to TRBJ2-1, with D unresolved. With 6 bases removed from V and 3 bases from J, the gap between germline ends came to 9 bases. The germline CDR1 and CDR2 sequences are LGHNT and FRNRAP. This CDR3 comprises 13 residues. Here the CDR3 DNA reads TGTGCTAGTGGCCTCCAGGACTACAATGAGCAGTTCTTC. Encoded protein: CASGLQDYNEQFF.

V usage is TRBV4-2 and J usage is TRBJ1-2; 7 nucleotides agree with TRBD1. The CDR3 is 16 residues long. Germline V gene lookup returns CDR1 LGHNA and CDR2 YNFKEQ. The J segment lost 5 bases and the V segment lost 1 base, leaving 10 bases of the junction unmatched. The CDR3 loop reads CASSQATGQVIYGYTF. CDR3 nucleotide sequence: TGTGCCAGCAGCCAAGCCACTGGACAGGTGATTTATGGCTACACCTTC.

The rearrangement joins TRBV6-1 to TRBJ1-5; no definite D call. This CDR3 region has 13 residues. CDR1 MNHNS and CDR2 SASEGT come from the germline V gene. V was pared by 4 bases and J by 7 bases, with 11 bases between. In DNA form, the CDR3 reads TGTGCCAGCAGTGGGGAGATTTGGCAGCCCCAGCATTTT. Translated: CASSGEIWQPQHF.

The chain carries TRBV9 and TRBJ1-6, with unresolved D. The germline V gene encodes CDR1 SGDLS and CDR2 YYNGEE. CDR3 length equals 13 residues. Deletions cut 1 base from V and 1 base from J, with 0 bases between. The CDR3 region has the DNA TGTGCCAGCAGCGTATCCTATAATTCACCCCTCCACTTT. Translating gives CASSVSYNSPLHF.

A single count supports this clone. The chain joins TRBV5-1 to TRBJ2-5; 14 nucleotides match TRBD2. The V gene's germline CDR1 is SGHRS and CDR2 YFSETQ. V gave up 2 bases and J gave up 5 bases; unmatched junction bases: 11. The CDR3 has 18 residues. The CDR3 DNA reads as TGCGCCAGCAGCTTCCCCCGACTAGCGGGGGGGCCTGGGGAGACCCAGTACTTC. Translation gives CASSFPRLAGGPGETQYF.

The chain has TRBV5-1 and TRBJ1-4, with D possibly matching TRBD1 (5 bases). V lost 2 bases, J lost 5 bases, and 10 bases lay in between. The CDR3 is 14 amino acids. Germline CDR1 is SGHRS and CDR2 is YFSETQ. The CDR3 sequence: CASSFRGENEKLFF. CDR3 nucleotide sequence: TGCGCCAGCAGCTTCCGAGGGGAAAATGAAAAACTGTTTTTT.

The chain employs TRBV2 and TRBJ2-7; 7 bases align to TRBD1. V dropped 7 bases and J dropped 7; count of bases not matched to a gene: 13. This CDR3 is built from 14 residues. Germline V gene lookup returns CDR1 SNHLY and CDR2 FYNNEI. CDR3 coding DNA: TGTGCCAGCAATGACCTTGGCAGGGGGATGGAGCAGTACTTC. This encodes CASNDLGRGMEQYF. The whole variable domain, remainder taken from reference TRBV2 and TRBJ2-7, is EPEVTQTPSHQVTQMGQEVILRCVPISNHLYFYWYRQILGQKVEFLVSFYNNEISEKSEIFDDQFSVERPDGSNFTLKIRSTKLEDSAMYFCASNDLGRGMEQYFGPGTRLTVT.

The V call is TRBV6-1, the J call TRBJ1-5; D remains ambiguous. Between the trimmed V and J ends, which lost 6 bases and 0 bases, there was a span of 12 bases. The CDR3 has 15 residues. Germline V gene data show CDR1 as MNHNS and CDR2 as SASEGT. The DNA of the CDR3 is TGTGCCAGCAGCCCCGGACCGTATAGCAATCAGCCCCAGCATTTT. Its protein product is CASSPGPYSNQPQHF.

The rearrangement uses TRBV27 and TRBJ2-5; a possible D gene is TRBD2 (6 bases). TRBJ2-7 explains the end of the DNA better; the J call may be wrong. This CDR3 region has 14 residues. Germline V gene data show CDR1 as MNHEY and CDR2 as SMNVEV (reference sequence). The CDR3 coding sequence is TGTGCCAGCAGGGGGGGAGACTTCTCCTACGAGCAGTACTTC. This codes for CASRGGDFSYEQYF.

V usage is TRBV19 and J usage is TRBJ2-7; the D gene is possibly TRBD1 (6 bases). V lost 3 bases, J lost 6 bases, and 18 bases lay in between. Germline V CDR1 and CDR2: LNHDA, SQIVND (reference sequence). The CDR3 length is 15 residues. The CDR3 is CASSISPRPGVEQYF. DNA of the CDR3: TGTGCCAGTAGTATTAGCCCCAGACCAGGGGTCGAGCAGTACTTC.

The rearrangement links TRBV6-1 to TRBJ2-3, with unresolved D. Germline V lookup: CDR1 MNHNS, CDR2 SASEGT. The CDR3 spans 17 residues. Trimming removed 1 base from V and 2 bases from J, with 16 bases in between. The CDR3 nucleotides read TGTGCCAGCAGTGAAGGGGTTCAGATAAGCCTCACAGATACGCAGTATTTT. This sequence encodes CASSEGVQISLTDTQYF.

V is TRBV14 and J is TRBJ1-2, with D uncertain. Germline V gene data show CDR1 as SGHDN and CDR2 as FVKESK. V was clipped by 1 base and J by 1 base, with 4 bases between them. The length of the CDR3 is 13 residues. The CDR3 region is CASSQGLNYGYTF. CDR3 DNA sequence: TGTGCCAGCAGCCAAGGACTTAACTATGGCTACACCTTC.

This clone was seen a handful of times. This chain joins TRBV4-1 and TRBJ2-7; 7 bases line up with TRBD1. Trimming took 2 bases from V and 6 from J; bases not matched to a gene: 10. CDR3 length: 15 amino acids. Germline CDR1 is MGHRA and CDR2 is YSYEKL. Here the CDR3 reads CASSQSPTGPVEQYF. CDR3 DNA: TGCGCCAGCAGCCAATCACCGACAGGGCCCGTCGAGCAGTACTTC.

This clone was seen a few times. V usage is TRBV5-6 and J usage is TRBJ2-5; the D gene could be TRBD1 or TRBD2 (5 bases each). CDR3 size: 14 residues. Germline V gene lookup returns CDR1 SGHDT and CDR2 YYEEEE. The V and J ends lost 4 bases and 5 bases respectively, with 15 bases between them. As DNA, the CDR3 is TGTGCCAGCAGCCTGGGACCGACCCAGGAGACCCAGTACTTC. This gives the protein CASSLGPTQETQYF.

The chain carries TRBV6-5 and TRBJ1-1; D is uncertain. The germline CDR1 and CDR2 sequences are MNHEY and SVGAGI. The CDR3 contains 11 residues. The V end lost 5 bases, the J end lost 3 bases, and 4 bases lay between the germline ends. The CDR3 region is CASSRDTEAFF. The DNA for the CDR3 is TGTGCCAGCAGTAGGGACACTGAAGCTTTCTTT.

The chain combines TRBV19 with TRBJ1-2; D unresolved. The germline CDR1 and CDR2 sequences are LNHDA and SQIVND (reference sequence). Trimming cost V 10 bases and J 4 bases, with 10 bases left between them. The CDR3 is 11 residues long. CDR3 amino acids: CATHGGYGYTF. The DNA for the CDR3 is TGTGCCACCCACGGAGGCTATGGCTACACCTTC.

As DNA, the CDR3 is TGTGCCAGCAGCTTGTTAGGGGGAGAAGCTTTCTTT. Protein: CASSLLGGEAFF. The chain links TRBV7-9 to TRBJ1-1, with D possibly being TRBD1 (6 bases). V was trimmed by 3 bases and J by 8 bases, leaving 10 bases between them. The CDR3 totals 12 residues. In germline, CDR1 is SEHNR, CDR2 FQNEAQ (reference sequence). Full variable domain (outside the CDR3, taken from reference TRBV7-9 and TRBJ1-1): DTGVSQNPRHKITKRGQNVTFRCDPISEHNRLYWYRQTLGQGPEFLTYFQNEAQLEKSRLLSDRFSAERPKGSFSTLEIQRTEQGDSAMYLCASSLLGGEAFFGQGTRLTVV.

This chain's CDR3 is CAISESDGSSYEQYF. For the CDR3, the DNA is TGTGCCATCAGTGAGTCGGACGGCAGCTCCTACGAGCAGTACTTC. V is TRBV10-3 and J is TRBJ2-7; no definite D call. This CDR3 region has 15 residues. The V gene lost 0 bases and the J gene lost 0 bases, with 9 bases spanning the gap. From germline, CDR1 is ENHRY and CDR2 SYGVKD.

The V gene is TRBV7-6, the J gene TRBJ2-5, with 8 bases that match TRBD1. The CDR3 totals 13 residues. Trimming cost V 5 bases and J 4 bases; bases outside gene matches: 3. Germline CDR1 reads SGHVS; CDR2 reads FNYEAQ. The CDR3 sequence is CASSPDRAETQYF. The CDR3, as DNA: TGTGCCAGCAGCCCGGACAGGGCAGAGACCCAGTACTTC.

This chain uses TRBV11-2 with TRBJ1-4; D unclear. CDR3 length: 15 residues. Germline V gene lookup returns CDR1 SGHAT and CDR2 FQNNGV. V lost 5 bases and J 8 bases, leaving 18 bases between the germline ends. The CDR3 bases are TGTGCCAGCAGCCCCACGGGTAATGGCAAAGAAAAACTGTTTTTT. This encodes CASSPTGNGKEKLFF.

The CDR3 is CASSRDWTQDTGELFF. The CDR3 DNA follows: TGCGCCAGCAGCCGCGATTGGACACAGGACACCGGGGAGCTGTTTTTT. The chain combines TRBV4-1 with TRBJ2-2, with D perhaps TRBD1 (5 bases). V was trimmed by 4 bases and J by 3 bases, leaving 15 bases between them. There are 16 residues in the CDR3. Germline V gene data show CDR1 as MGHRA and CDR2 as YSYEKL.